This TCR beta chain was recorded in a study of blood T cells in healthy people across ages. A J-beta primer mix and a sample-barcoded 5' primer were used in a second PCR of roughly 6 to 11 cycles. TCRdb recomputed calls from the 5' RACE reads with MiXCR, one row per CDR3 protein. The repertoire consists of about a million distinct CDR3 sequences, with about 53% occurring once and the leading ten covering roughly a fifth. The sequence derives from a woman aged 55 to 70 in good health. Sequenced input: blood.

Here the CDR3 DNA reads TGTGCCAGTAGTATCTATCTGGGGACTGAAGCTTTCTTT. Its translation is CASSIYLGTEAFF. This rearrangement joins TRBV19 to TRBJ1-1; D remains unclear. Germline-derived CDR1 and CDR2 are LNHDA and SQIVND (reference sequence). V was trimmed by 3 bases and J by 5 bases, leaving 10 bases between them. There are 13 residues in the CDR3.